One sample yielded the 9 T cell receptor beta chains listed below, sequenced in a study of T cells in women clearing cervical HPV infection (dated by TCRdb to 2016 to 2018). Library generation was performed with the immunoSEQ multiplex PCR assay. TCRdb's version of the immuneACCESS table is confined to in-frame rearrangements and falls short of the full clone set. An unresolved V gene accounts for under half of the shortfall where checked; the remainder is of unknown origin. The sample table holds 25,000 to 35,000 clones. The ten largest clonotypes hold approximately 4.2% of the sample. Material for sequencing was blood buffy coat. These receptors were obtained from a woman aged 18-70 years with a cervical HPV16 infection that either progressed to CIN3+ or cleared (not recorded which).

A word on this clone: The read gets to within 3 residues of the CDR3 end, and the germline J gene fills in the rest. This chain uses TRBV20-1 with TRBJ2-1; TRBD1 is a possible D gene (5 bases). V was trimmed by 5 bases and J by 9 bases, leaving 17 bases between them. The length of the CDR3 is 13 residues. Looked up from germline, CDR1 is DFQATT and CDR2 is SNEGSKA (reference sequence). CDR3 DNA, as far as it was read: TGCAGTGCTGTTAGTGGGGCTCCCAGTGAG. Protein product: CSAVSGAPSE. The whole CDR3 protein reads CSAVSGAPSEQFF.

The CDR3 here is CASSMEARGGANVLTF. CDR3 DNA (partial): TGTGCCAGTAGTATGGAGGCCCGGGGTGGGGCCAACGTC. J is TRBJ2-6 and V is TRBV19, with D possibly matching TRBD2 (5 bases). With the read ending 3 residues before the CDR3 end, the germline J gene is used to fill in that end. The CDR3 is 16 residues long. Trimming removed 3 bases from V and 3 bases from J, with 12 bases in between. Germline V gene data show CDR1 as LNHDA and CDR2 as SQIVND (reference sequence).

Note on this clone: The CDR3 end falls 3 residues outside the read, so it is completed with the germline J gene. The chain links TRBV6-1 to TRBJ2-3; D remains unclear. Trimming shortened V by 4 bases and J by 6 bases, and 5 bases separated the two germline ends. Germline-derived CDR1 and CDR2 are MNHNS and SASEGT. This CDR3 contains 11 residues. CDR3 bases read: TGTGCCAGCAGTGCTAAGGATACG. This translates into CASSAKDT. In full, the CDR3 reads CASSAKDTQYF.

Concerning this clone itself: From the germline J gene comes the end of the CDR3, since the read stops 3 residues before it. The chain carries TRBV18 and TRBJ2-1; D is perhaps TRBD2 (5 bases). The V end lost 5 bases, the J end lost 7 bases, and 15 bases lay between the germline ends. Germline loops: CDR1 KGHSH, CDR2 LQKENI. This CDR3 is built from 14 residues. The sequenced part of the CDR3 DNA is TGTGCCAGCTCATTTACACTAGTTCGGAATGAG. Residues: CASSFTLVRNE. In full, the CDR3 is CASSFTLVRNEQFF.

A remark on this clone: The read halts 3 residues ahead of the CDR3 end, with the missing end drawn from the germline J gene. This sequence joins TRBV7-6 and TRBJ2-5; unclear D gene. The CDR3 has 12 residues. Germline CDR1 SGHVS, CDR2 FNYEAQ. The CDR3 DNA, read in part, is TGTGCCAGCAGCTCCATCGCAGAAACC. It yields the protein CASSSIAET. In full, the CDR3 reads CASSSIAETQYF.

With respect to this clone: The read ends 3 residues before the CDR3 terminus; that terminus is restored from the germline J gene. This chain connects TRBV4-1 to TRBJ2-5; no definite D call. Germline V gene sequence: CDR1 MGHRA, CDR2 YSYEKL. This CDR3 has 15 amino acids. V shed 1 base and J shed 1 base, with 10 bases lying between them. CDR3 bases read: TGCGCCAGCAGCCAAGGGTTGACAACCCAAGAGACC. Amino acid sequence: CASSQGLTTQET. The whole CDR3 region reads CASSQGLTTQETQYF.

In the case of this clone: The read stops 3 residues short of the end of the CDR3; the missing end is completed from the germline J gene. V is TRBV11-2 and J is TRBJ1-1; D not resolved. The germline V and J ends were trimmed by 10 bases and 1 base, with 13 bases remaining between them. The CDR3 covers 13 residues. Per the germline V gene, CDR1 is SGHAT and CDR2 is FQNNGV. The CDR3 sequence is CATHPTGNTEAFF. CDR3 DNA (partial): TGTGCCACCCACCCGACGGGGAACACTGAA. The full variable domain, its missing parts supplied by reference TRBV11-2 and TRBJ1-1, is EAGVAQSPRYKIIEKRQSVAFWCNPISGHATLYWYQQILGQGPKLLIQFQNNGVVDDSQLPKDRFSAERLKGVDSTLKIQPAKLEDSAVYLCATHPTGNTEAFFGQGTRLTVV.

Of note for this clone: Coverage ceases 3 residues before the CDR3 finishes, and the germline J gene fills in the end. The chain links TRBV23-1 to TRBJ1-1; 8 positions agree with TRBD1. TRBV23-1 is given ORF status, its function remaining uncertain. The J segment lost 4 bases and the V segment lost 2 bases, leaving 6 bases of the junction unmatched. This CDR3 has 15 residues. The CDR3 region is CASSQQDRGGTEAFF. The CDR3 bases that were read are TGCGCCAGCAGTCAACAAGACAGGGGCGGCACTGAA.

As concerns this clone: From the germline J gene comes the end of the CDR3, since the read stops 3 residues before it. This sequence joins TRBV7-2 and TRBJ2-1; possible D gene TRBD2, 5 bases. This CDR3 has 15 amino acids. The V and J ends lost 5 bases and 6 bases respectively, with 17 bases between them. Germline V gene data show CDR1 as SGHTA and CDR2 as FQGNSA. The sequenced CDR3 bases are TGTGCCAGCAGCCTAAGAGGGCTGCCCCCCAATGAG. This codes for CASSLRGLPPNE. From start to end, the CDR3 is CASSLRGLPPNEQFF.